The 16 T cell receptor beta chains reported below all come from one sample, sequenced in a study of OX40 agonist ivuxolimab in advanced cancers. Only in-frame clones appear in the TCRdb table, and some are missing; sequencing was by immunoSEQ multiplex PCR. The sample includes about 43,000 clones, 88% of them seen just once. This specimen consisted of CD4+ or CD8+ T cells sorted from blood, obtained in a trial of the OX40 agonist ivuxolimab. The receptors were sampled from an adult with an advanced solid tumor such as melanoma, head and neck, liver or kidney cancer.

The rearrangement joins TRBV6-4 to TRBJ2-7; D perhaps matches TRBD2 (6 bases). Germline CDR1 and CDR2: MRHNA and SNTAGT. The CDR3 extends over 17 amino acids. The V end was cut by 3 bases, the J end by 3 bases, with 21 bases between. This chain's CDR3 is CASSEGGRWTTIYEQYF. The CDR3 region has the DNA TGTGCCAGCAGTGAGGGGGGTCGTTGGACCACCATCTACGAGCAGTACTTC.

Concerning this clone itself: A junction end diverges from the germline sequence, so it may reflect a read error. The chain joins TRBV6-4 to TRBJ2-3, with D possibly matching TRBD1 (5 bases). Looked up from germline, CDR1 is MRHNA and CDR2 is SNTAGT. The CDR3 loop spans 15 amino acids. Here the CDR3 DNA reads TGTGCCAGCAGTAACTCGACAGAAAGCACAGATACGCAGTATTTT. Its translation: CASSNSTESTDTQYF.

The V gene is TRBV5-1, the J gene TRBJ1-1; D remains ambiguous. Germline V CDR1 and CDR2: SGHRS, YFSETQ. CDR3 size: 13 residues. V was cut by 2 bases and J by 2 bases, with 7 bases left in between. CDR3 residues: CASSLYTNTEAFF. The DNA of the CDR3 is TGCGCCAGCAGCTTATACACCAACACTGAAGCTTTCTTT.

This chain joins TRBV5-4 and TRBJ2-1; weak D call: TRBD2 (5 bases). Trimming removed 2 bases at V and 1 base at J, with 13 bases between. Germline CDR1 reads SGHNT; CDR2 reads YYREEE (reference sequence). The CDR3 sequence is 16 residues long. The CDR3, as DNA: TGTGCCAGCAGCTTCGCGGTTAGCGCATCCTACAATGAGCAGTTCTTC. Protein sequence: CASSFAVSASYNEQFF.

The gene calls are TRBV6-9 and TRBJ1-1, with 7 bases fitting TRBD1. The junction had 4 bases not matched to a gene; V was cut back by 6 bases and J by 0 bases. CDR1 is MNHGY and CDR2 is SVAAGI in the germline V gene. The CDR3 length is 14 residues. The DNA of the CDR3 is TGTGCCAGCAGAAGGGACAGAATGAACACTGAAGCTTTCTTT. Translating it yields CASRRDRMNTEAFF.

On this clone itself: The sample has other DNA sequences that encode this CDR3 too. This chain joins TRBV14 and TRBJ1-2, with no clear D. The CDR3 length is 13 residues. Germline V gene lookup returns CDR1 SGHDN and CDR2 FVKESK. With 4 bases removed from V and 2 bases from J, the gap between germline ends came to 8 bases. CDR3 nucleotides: TGTGCCAGCAGCCCTACAGAAAACTATGGCTACACCTTC. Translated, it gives CASSPTENYGYTF.

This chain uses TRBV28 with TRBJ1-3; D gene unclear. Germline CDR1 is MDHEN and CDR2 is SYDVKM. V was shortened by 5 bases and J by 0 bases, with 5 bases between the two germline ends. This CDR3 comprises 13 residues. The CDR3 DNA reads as TGTGCCAGCAGTCGGGGCTCTGGAAACACCATATATTTT. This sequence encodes CASSRGSGNTIYF.

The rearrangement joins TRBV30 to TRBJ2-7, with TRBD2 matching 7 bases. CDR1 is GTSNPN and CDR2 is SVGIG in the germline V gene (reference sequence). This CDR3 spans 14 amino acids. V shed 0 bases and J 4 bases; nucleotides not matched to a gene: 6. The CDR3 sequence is CAWSVRAGSYEQYF. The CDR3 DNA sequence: TGTGCCTGGAGTGTACGAGCGGGAAGTTACGAGCAGTACTTC.

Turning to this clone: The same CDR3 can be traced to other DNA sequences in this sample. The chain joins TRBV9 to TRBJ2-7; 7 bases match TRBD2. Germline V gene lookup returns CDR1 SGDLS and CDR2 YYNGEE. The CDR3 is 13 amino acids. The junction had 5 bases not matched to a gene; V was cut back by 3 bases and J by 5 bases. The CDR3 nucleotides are TGTGCCAGCAGCGGTTCCGGACTAGACGAGCAGTACTTC. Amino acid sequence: CASSGSGLDEQYF.

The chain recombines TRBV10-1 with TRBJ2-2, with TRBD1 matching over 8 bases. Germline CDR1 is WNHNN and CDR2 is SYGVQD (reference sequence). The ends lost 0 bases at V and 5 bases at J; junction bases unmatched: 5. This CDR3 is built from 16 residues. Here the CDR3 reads CASSESGRGLTGELFF. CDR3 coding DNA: TGCGCCAGCAGTGAGTCGGGCAGGGGGCTGACCGGGGAGCTGTTTTTT.

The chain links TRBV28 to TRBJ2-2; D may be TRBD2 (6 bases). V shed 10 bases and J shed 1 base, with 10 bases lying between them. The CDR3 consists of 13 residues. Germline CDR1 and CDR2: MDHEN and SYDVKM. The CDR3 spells CATQEGNTGELFF. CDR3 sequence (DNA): TGTGCCACCCAGGAGGGGAACACCGGGGAGCTGTTTTTT.

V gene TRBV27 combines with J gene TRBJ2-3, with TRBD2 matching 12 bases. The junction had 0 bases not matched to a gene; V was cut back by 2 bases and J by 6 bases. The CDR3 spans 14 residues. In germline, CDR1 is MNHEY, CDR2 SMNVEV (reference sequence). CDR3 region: CASSLLAGGDTQYF. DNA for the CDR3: TGTGCCAGCAGTTTACTAGCGGGGGGGGATACGCAGTATTTT.

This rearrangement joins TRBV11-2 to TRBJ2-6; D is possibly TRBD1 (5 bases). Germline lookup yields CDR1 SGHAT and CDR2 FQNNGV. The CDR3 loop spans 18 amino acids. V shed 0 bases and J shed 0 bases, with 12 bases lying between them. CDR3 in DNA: TGTGCCAGCAGCTTAGACGTCAGGGTCAGCTCTGGGGCCAACGTCCTGACTTTC. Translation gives CASSLDVRVSSGANVLTF.

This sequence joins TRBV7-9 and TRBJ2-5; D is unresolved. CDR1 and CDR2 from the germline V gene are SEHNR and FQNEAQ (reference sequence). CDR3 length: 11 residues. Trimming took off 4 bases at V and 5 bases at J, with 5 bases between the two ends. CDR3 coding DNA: TGTGCCAGCAGCTCAGACGAGACCCAGTACTTC. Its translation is CASSSDETQYF.

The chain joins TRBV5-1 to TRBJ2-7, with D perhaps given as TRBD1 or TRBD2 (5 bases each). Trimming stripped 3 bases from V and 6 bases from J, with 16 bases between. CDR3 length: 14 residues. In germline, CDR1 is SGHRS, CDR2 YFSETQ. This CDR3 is CASSSGTANVEQYF. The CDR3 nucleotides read TGCGCCAGCAGCTCCGGGACGGCCAATGTCGAGCAGTACTTC. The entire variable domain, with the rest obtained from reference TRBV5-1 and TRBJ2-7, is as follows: KAGVTQTPRYLIKTRGQQVTLSCSPISGHRSVSWYQQTPGQGLQFLFEYFSETQRNKGNFPGRFSGRQFSNSRSEMNVSTLELGDSALYLCASSSGTANVEQYFGPGTRLTVT.

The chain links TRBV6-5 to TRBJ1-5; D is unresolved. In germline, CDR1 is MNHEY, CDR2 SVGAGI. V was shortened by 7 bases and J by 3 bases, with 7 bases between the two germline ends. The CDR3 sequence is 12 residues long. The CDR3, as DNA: TGTGCCAGCATTAGAATCAATCAGCCCCAGCATTTT. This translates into CASIRINQPQHF.